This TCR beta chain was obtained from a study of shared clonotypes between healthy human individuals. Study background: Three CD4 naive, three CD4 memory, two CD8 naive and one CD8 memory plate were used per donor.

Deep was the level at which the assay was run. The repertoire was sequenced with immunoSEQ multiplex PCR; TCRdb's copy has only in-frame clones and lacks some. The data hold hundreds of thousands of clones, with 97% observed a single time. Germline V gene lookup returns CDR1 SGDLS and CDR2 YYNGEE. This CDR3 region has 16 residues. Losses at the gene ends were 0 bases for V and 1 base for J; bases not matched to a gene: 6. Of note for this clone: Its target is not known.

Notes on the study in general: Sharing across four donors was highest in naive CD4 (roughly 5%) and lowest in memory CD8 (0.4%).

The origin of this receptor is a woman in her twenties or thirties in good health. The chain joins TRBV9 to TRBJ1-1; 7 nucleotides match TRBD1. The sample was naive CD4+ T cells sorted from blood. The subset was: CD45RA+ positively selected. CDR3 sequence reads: CASSVGAQGENTEAFF. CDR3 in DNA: TGTGCCAGCAGCGTAGGAGCCCAGGGGGAGAACACTGAAGCTTTCTTT.